This entry concerns a single T cell receptor (beta chain). Method: immunoSEQ multiplex PCR; TCRdb's copy keeps in-frame clones and lacks some. The sample lists around 100,000 clones, roughly 94% occurring once. The CDR3 has 15 residues. Germline-derived CDR1 and CDR2 are MNHEY and SVGAGI. The ends lost 2 bases at V and 2 bases at J; junction bases unmatched: 6. The sample belongs to a study of technical replicates of blood from several donors. This clonotype was obtained from a human donor in good health. V usage is TRBV6-5 and J usage is TRBJ2-7, with TRBD2 identical over 7 bases. The sequenced material came from T cells isolated from PBMCs. This CDR3 is CASSYQRLAAYEQYF. DNA for the CDR3: TGTGCCAGCAGTTACCAGAGACTAGCAGCCTACGAGCAGTACTTC.